This is a list of T cell receptor beta chains from one sample in a study of cytomegalovirus exposure and HLA in healthy donors. The method was immunoSEQ multiplex PCR; TCRdb's version includes in-frame clones alone and lacks a portion of them. The sample consists of some 130,000 clones, around 80% of them appearing once. The specimen was PBMCs. These receptors were taken from a man aged 30 to 45 in good health. CDR3s include the opening cysteine and the closing phenylalanine or tryptophan. The D gene is left open where the match is weak. Not all rows give a size; the values are once, few, many and, for expanded clones, a class.

D gene	clone size	J gene	V gene	CDR3 DNA	CDR3 protein
TRBD1	-	TRBJ2-5	TRBV6-5	TGTGCCGGCAGTTCGGCCCGGACAGGGCTGGGGGAGACCCAGTACTTC	CAGSSARTGLGETQYF
-	-	TRBJ2-5	TRBV11-3	TGTGCCAGCAGCTTAGGTACTTTCACAGAGACCCAGTACTTC	CASSLGTFTETQYF
TRBD1	once	TRBJ2-7	TRBV10-3	TGTGCCATCAGTTACAGGGGTTCGGACGAGCAGTACTTC	CAISYRGSDEQYF
-	-	TRBJ2-1	TRBV21-1	TGTGCCAGCAGCTTAAAGCTGGAGACCCGAGGGGGTGAGCAGTTCTTC	CASSLKLETRGGEQFF
-	few	TRBJ2-1	TRBV7-9	TGTGCCAGCAGCCTCTTAAATGAGCAGTTCTTC	CASSLLNEQFF
TRBD1	-	TRBJ1-5	TRBV5-6	TGTGCCAGCAGCCGAGGGGGACAGGGAGCCCATCAGCCCCAGCATTTT	CASSRGGQGAHQPQHF
TRBD1	-	TRBJ2-1	TRBV9	TGTGCCAGCAGCGTAATGGGGGGACAGGCCCAAGGTGAGCAGTTCTTC	CASSVMGGQAQGEQFF
-	-	TRBJ2-1	TRBV5-1	TGCGCCAGCAGCTACTTAGCGAATGAGCAGTTCTTC	CASSYLANEQFF
-	-	TRBJ2-3	TRBV7-9	TGTGCCAGCAGCTTAACCGGGGTAGATACGCAGTATTTT	CASSLTGVDTQYF
-	-	TRBJ2-3	TRBV6-1	TGTGCCAGCAGTGTAGGGCAGGGGATTAGGACAGATACGCAGTATTTT	CASSVGQGIRTDTQYF
-	-	TRBJ2-3	TRBV21-1	TGTGCCAGCAGCGGGACTAGCGGGAACTTCCCTAGCACAGATACGCAGTATTTT	CASSGTSGNFPSTDTQYF
-	-	TRBJ1-5	TRBV30	TGTGCCTGGAGTAGGGGATTCAATCAGCCCCAGCATTTT	CAWSRGFNQPQHF
TRBD2	-	TRBJ2-1	TRBV7-2	TGTGCCAGCAGCCCCCCCAGCGGGAGCGCCTACAATGAGCAGTTCTTC	CASSPPSGSAYNEQFF
-	-	TRBJ1-3	TRBV9	TGTGCCAGCAGCGTAGAGGCCGCCTCAGGTGGAGGAAACACCATATATTTT	CASSVEAASGGGNTIYF
TRBD1	-	TRBJ1-1	TRBV5-1	TGCGCCAGCAGCGTACAGGGGATTCAACGTACTGAAGCTTTCTTT	CASSVQGIQRTEAFF
-	-	TRBJ2-2	TRBV5-1	TGCGCCAGCAGGGAGGGAACGAACGGGGAGCTGTTTTTT	CASREGTNGELFF
TRBD1	-	TRBJ1-5	TRBV2	TGTGCCACCGGCCGGGGGACAGGGATACAGCCCCAGCATTTT	CATGRGTGIQPQHF
-	-	TRBJ2-7	TRBV7-8	TGTGCCAGCAGCTTAGCGCGGGCAGACTACGAGCAGTACTTC	CASSLARADYEQYF
-	-	TRBJ2-3	TRBV2	TGTGCCAGCAGTGAAACTAGCAGCACAGATACGCAGTATTTT	CASSETSSTDTQYF
TRBD1	-	TRBJ2-2	TRBV7-6	TGTGCCAGCAGCTTCTCGGACAGGGCCACCGGGGAGCTGTTTTTT	CASSFSDRATGELFF
-	-	TRBJ2-1	TRBV7-9	TGTGCCAGCAGCTTTGGTCGTCCGGGGTCAAGCTCCTACAATGAGCAGTTCTTC	CASSFGRPGSSSYNEQFF
TRBD2	-	TRBJ2-3	TRBV19	TGTGCCAGTAGTATAGGACTAGCGGGAGCAGATACGCAGTATTTT	CASSIGLAGADTQYF
TRBD1	-	TRBJ2-7	TRBV7-8	TGTGCCAGCAGCTTCGGACAGGGGTTCGAGCAGTACTTC	CASSFGQGFEQYF
-	-	TRBJ1-4	TRBV6-1	TGTGCCAGCAGTGAACCACCAAGCGGGGCCGAAAAACTGTTTTTT	CASSEPPSGAEKLFF
TRBD2	-	TRBJ2-7	TRBV27	TGTGCCAGCGGCGGGGGGTCCTACGAGCAGTACTTC	CASGGGSYEQYF
TRBD1	few	TRBJ1-5	TRBV6-1	TGTGCCAGTAGGACAGGTTTCATGCCCCAGCATTTT	CASRTGFMPQHF
TRBD2	-	TRBJ2-7	TRBV27	TGTGCCAGCAGGCCGAGCGGGAGCTCCTACGAGCAGTACTTC	CASRPSGSSYEQYF
-	-	TRBJ2-3	TRBV7-6	TGTGCCAGCAGCTCCCAGGAGGGCTCCGATACGCAGTATTTT	CASSSQEGSDTQYF
TRBD1	-	TRBJ1-5	TRBV19	TGTGCCAGTAGTATTACAGGGGGCTTGGTGGATCAGCCCCAGCATTTT	CASSITGGLVDQPQHF
-	-	TRBJ2-1	TRBV27	TGTGCCAGCAGTTATGCGGGAAGTACAATGGATGAGCAGTTCTTC	CASSYAGSTMDEQFF
-	-	TRBJ2-7	TRBV6-6	TGTGCCAGCGTCGGTTCGGGGTTTGCCTACGAGCAGTACTTC	CASVGSGFAYEQYF
TRBD1	-	TRBJ1-1	TRBV18	TGTGCCAGCTCACCACCGGGGGCATCAGGGGGAACTGAAGCTTTCTTT	CASSPPGASGGTEAFF
TRBD2	-	TRBJ2-3	TRBV10-3	TGTGCCATCAGAACTAGCGCCACAGATACGCAGTATTTT	CAIRTSATDTQYF
TRBD2	-	TRBJ2-1	TRBV7-3	TGTGCCAGCAGCTCGATAGCGGGGACCTACAATGAGCAGTTCTTC	CASSSIAGTYNEQFF
TRBD1	once	TRBJ2-5	TRBV9	TGTGCCAGCAGCCCTCCGACAGGGGGCCTCCAAGAGACCCAGTACTTC	CASSPPTGGLQETQYF
-	-	TRBJ1-2	TRBV28	TGTGCCAGCACCCTGGGCGGGGGCGCCGACTATGGCTACACCTTC	CASTLGGGADYGYTF
TRBD2	-	TRBJ2-7	TRBV7-9	TGTGCCAGCAGCTTGGTTCAGGCTAGCGGGAGATCCTACGAGCAGTACTTC	CASSLVQASGRSYEQYF
TRBD2	once	TRBJ2-3	TRBV12-5	TGTGCTAGTGGTTTGGCCGGACTAGCGGAGGGCTTCCTCACAGATACGCAGTATTTT	CASGLAGLAEGFLTDTQYF
-	-	TRBJ1-2	TRBV5-1	TGCGCCAGCAGCTTGGCGGGGGGGAATAAGAATGGCTACACCTTC	CASSLAGGNKNGYTF
TRBD1	-	TRBJ2-2	TRBV7-9	TGTGCCAGCAGCACCCGGGACAGGGAGAACACCGGGGAGCTGTTTTTT	CASSTRDRENTGELFF
-	-	TRBJ2-5	TRBV4-2	TGTGCCAGCAGCCAAGAGCACTTACCTGAGCAGACCCAGTACTTC	CASSQEHLPEQTQYF